The next 18 T cell receptor beta chains were all read from a single sample in a study of CD8+ T cells in alopecia areata. Regarding treatment: oral pan-JAK inhibitor, 5-10 mg twice daily. Sequencing relied on a cDNA template that was reverse transcribed from extracted RNA. Assay: immunoSEQ multiplex PCR; the TCRdb copy retains only in-frame clones and omits some. The sample records about 150,000 clones, about 51% being singletons. The material was CD8+ T cells sorted from blood, obtained at week 4, from a patient treated with tofacitinib. These TCRs come from a human donor with alopecia areata.

The chain links TRBV29-1 to TRBJ2-7, with no clear D. Germline lookup yields CDR1 SQVTM and CDR2 ANQGSEA. The CDR3 is made up of 13 amino acids. Trimming removed 3 bases at V and 2 bases at J, with 11 bases between. The CDR3, as DNA: TGCAGCGTTGAGGATCGCTGGACCTACGAGCAGTACTTC. It yields the protein CSVEDRWTYEQYF.

This clone was detected only a few times. This chain joins TRBV27 and TRBJ2-3; D is perhaps TRBD2 (6 bases). The germline V gene encodes CDR1 MNHEY and CDR2 SMNVEV (reference sequence). The CDR3 loop spans 12 amino acids. With 7 bases removed from V and 3 bases from J, the gap between germline ends came to 8 bases. The CDR3 DNA reads TGTGCCAGCACCGGGGGTACAGATACGCAGTATTTT. The encoded protein is CASTGGTDTQYF.

The chain is built from TRBV6-6 and TRBJ2-3, with 13 bases fitting TRBD2. From germline, CDR1 is MNHNY and CDR2 SVGAGI (reference sequence). CDR3 length equals 16 residues. V shed 7 bases and J 5 bases; nucleotides not matched to a gene: 9. In nucleotides, the CDR3 is TGTGCCAGCACCACGACTAGCGGGGGGCCAGAAGATACGCAGTATTTT. Its protein product is CASTTTSGGPEDTQYF.

In its sample, this clone was seen a few times. CDR3 in amino acids: CASSYVGATDTQYF. CDR3 coding DNA: TGTGCCAGCAGTTACGTCGGGGCCACAGATACGCAGTATTTT. J is TRBJ2-3 and V is TRBV6-6, with D possibly called TRBD1 or TRBD2 (5 bases each). The CDR3 is made up of 14 amino acids. Per the germline V gene, CDR1 is MNHNY and CDR2 is SVGAGI (reference sequence). Trimming removed 2 bases at V and 2 bases at J, with 8 bases between.

This clone occurred a few times. The rearrangement joins TRBV30 to TRBJ2-7, with 7 nucleotides matching TRBD1. In germline, CDR1 is GTSNPN, CDR2 SVGIG (reference sequence). This CDR3 comprises 14 residues. Germline trimming cut 3 bases from V and 3 bases from J; bases unmatched to any gene: 8. CDR3 amino acids: CAWSRDSIYYEQYF. The CDR3 region has the DNA TGTGCCTGGAGCCGGGACAGCATATACTACGAGCAGTACTTC. The full variable domain, with the rest looked up from reference TRBV30 and TRBJ2-7, is SQTIHQWPATLVQPVGSPLSLECTVEGTSNPNLYWYRQAAGRGLQLLFYSVGIGQISSEVPQNLSASRPQDRQFILSSKKLLLSDSGFYLCAWSRDSIYYEQYFGPGTRLTVT.

The chain is built from TRBV7-6 and TRBJ2-2; either TRBD1 or TRBD2 may supply D (5 bases each). The CDR3 runs 14 residues. Germline V gives CDR1 SGHVS, CDR2 FNYEAQ. Trimming removed 5 bases from V and 7 bases from J, with 14 bases in between. This chain's CDR3 is CASSPRDGDGELFF. The CDR3 DNA reads TGTGCCAGCAGCCCCCGGGACGGGGACGGGGAGCTGTTTTTT. Full variable domain (outside the CDR3, taken from reference TRBV7-6 and TRBJ2-2): GAGVSQSPRYKVTKRGQDVALRCDPISGHVSLYWYRQALGQGPEFLTYFNYEAQQDKSGLPNDRFSAERPEGSISTLTIQRTEQRDSAMYRCASSPRDGDGELFFGEGSRLTVL.

This clone has just a few counts. This chain connects TRBV18 to TRBJ2-7; TRBD1 or TRBD2 may be the D gene (6 bases each). There are 18 residues in the CDR3. Between the trimmed V and J ends, which lost 0 bases and 5 bases, there was a span of 23 bases. Germline assignment: CDR1 KGHSH and CDR2 LQKENI. CDR3 DNA sequence: TGTGCCAGCTCACCACCACGGGGGCAGCGAGGAGCTTCCCACGAGCAGTACTTC. This gives the protein CASSPPRGQRGASHEQYF.

This clone was seen a few times. The CDR3 region is CASSESTQGLSSTDTQYF. CDR3 in DNA: TGCGCCAGCAGTGAGTCGACTCAGGGGCTTTCTTCCACAGATACGCAGTATTTT. The chain combines TRBV10-1 with TRBJ2-3; D may be TRBD1 (6 bases). This CDR3 comprises 18 residues. Germline CDR1 and CDR2: WNHNN and SYGVQD (reference sequence). V dropped 0 bases and J dropped 2 bases, with 18 bases sitting between them.

The V call is TRBV4-1, the J call TRBJ1-2; possibly TRBD1 for D (5 bases). From germline, CDR1 is MGHRA and CDR2 YSYEKL. CDR3 length equals 16 residues. Trimming removed 2 bases at V and 3 bases at J, with 16 bases between. CDR3 residues: CASSQLFQGVDYGYTF. The CDR3 DNA reads TGCGCCAGCAGCCAACTCTTTCAGGGAGTAGACTATGGCTACACCTTC.

This chain uses TRBV6-5 with TRBJ2-2; D remains unclear. V was shortened by 0 bases and J by 5 bases, with 7 bases between the two germline ends. The CDR3 spans 14 residues. Germline-derived CDR1 and CDR2 are MNHEY and SVGAGI. The CDR3 region is CASSYSLKTGELFF. In nucleotides, the CDR3 is TGTGCCAGCAGTTACTCGCTTAAGACCGGGGAGCTGTTTTTT.

V gene TRBV29-1 combines with J gene TRBJ1-1, with D maybe TRBD1 (5 bases). This CDR3 comprises 13 residues. Trimming removed 6 bases at V and 1 base at J, with 12 bases between. The germline V gene has CDR1 SQVTM and CDR2 ANQGSEA. CDR3 DNA: TGCAGCGTCCTGACAGCCCAGAACACTGAAGCTTTCTTT. As protein: CSVLTAQNTEAFF.

The chain carries TRBV19 and TRBJ1-5; 10 bases align to TRBD1. CDR1 is LNHDA and CDR2 is SQIVND in the germline V gene (reference sequence). V gave up 2 bases and J gave up 10 bases; unmatched junction bases: 8. This CDR3 region has 15 residues. The CDR3 coding sequence is TGTGCCAGTAGTATATCCGGGACAGGGGATTATCCCCAGCATTTT. Its protein is CASSISGTGDYPQHF.

This chain connects TRBV7-9 to TRBJ1-5; TRBD1 agrees at 9 bases. This CDR3 is built from 18 residues. V was pared by 3 bases and J by 5 bases, with 14 bases of the junction left unmatched. Germline loops: CDR1 SEHNR, CDR2 FQNEAQ (reference sequence). CDR3 sequence (DNA): TGTGCCAGCAGCTTGATAGAAGGGGGACAGGGTCGGGATCAGCCCCAGCATTTT. Its protein is CASSLIEGGQGRDQPQHF.

The V and J genes are TRBV13 and TRBJ2-1; the D gene is possibly TRBD1 (6 bases). The V gene's germline CDR1 is PRHDT and CDR2 FYEKMQ (reference sequence). V was clipped by 0 bases and J by 8 bases, with 8 bases between them. This CDR3 is built from 13 residues. The CDR3 is CASSLGQGYEQFF. The CDR3 nucleotides read TGTGCCAGCAGCTTAGGACAGGGCTATGAGCAGTTCTTC.

The chain is built from TRBV7-6 and TRBJ2-7; D tentatively reads TRBD1 or TRBD2 (6 bases each). CDR1 is SGHVS, CDR2 FNYEAQ, per germline. The CDR3 loop spans 16 amino acids. V was pared by 2 bases and J by 0 bases, with 14 bases between. CDR3 in amino acids: CASSLSLQGLSYEQYF. The CDR3 bases are TGTGCCAGCAGCTTAAGTTTACAGGGACTCTCCTACGAGCAGTACTTC.

V gene TRBV5-4 combines with J gene TRBJ2-7, with D possibly being TRBD1 (5 bases). Germline lookup yields CDR1 SGHNT and CDR2 YYREEE (reference sequence). V lost 3 bases and J 2 bases, leaving 9 bases between the germline ends. The CDR3 length is 13 residues. CDR3 amino acids: CASSSWGTYEQYF. In DNA form, the CDR3 reads TGTGCCAGCAGCTCCTGGGGCACCTACGAGCAGTACTTC.

There are a few counts of this clone. The chain combines TRBV6-5 with TRBJ2-2; the match to TRBD1 covers 8 bases. The CDR3 is 16 amino acids. Per germline, CDR1 MNHEY and CDR2 SVGAGI. The V and J ends lost 0 bases and 1 base, in that order; junction bases with no gene match: 1. CDR3 bases: TGTGCCAGCAGTTACTCGGGACAGGTGAACACCGGGGAGCTGTTTTTT. Its translation: CASSYSGQVNTGELFF.

This rearrangement joins TRBV5-6 to TRBJ2-2; no definite D call. The CDR3 is 12 amino acids. V was trimmed by 4 bases and J by 1 base, leaving 2 bases between them. Germline CDR1 and CDR2: SGHDT and YYEEEE. The CDR3 nucleotides are TGTGCCAGCAGCCTGAACACCGGGGAGCTGTTTTTT. Amino acids: CASSLNTGELFF.